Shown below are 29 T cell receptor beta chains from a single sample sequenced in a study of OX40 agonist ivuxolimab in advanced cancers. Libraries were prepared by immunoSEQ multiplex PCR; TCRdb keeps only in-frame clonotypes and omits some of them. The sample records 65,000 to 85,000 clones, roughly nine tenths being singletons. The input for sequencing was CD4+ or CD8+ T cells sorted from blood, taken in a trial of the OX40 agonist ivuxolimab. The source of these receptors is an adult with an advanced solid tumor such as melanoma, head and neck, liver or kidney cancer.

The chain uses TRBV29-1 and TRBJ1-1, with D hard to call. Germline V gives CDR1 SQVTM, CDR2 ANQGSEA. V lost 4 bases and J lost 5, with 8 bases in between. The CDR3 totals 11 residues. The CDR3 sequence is CSVVGVTEAFF. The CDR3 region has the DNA TGCAGCGTTGTTGGAGTTACTGAAGCTTTCTTT.

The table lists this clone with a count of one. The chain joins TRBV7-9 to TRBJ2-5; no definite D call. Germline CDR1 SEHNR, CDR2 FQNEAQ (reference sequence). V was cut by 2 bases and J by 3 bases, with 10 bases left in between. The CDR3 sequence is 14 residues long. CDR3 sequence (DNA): TGTGCCAGCAGCTTAATCGGTGGGGAAGAGACCCAGTACTTC. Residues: CASSLIGGEETQYF.

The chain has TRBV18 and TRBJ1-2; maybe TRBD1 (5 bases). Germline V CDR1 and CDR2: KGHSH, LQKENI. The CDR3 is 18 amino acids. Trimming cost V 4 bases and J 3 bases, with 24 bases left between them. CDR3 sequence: CASSLGLPVGGWDYGYTF. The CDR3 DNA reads TGTGCCAGCTCACTAGGACTACCCGTCGGGGGATGGGACTATGGCTACACCTTC.

The CDR3 sequence is CASSLLGQGDGYTF. The CDR3 coding sequence is TGTGCCAGCAGCTTGCTAGGCCAGGGTGATGGCTACACCTTC. V is TRBV5-5 and J is TRBJ1-2; tentative D call: TRBD1 (5 bases). Germline V gives CDR1 SGHKS, CDR2 YYEKEE (reference sequence). Trimming took 1 base from V and 6 from J, leaving 13 bases between them. The CDR3 runs 14 residues.

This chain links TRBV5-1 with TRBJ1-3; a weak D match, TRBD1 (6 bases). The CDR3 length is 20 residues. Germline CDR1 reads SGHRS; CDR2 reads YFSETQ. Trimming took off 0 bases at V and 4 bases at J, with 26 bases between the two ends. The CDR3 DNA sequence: TGCGCCAGCAGCTTGGGGTTAGACCCGGGACAACAGACGCCGGGAAACACCATATATTTT. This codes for CASSLGLDPGQQTPGNTIYF.

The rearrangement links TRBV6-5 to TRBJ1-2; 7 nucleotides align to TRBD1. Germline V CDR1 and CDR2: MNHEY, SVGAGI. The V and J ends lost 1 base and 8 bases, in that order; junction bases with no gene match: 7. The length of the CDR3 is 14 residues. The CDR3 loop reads CASSYLTGVPGYTF. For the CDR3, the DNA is TGTGCCAGCAGTTACTTAACAGGGGTACCCGGCTACACCTTC.

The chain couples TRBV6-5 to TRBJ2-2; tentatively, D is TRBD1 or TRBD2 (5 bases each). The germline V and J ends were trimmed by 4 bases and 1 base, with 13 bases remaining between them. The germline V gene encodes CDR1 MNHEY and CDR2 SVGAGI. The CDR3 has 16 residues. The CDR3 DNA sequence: TGTGCCAGCAGTTTGGCCGGGGCTGAGAACACCGGGGAGCTGTTTTTT. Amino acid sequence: CASSLAGAENTGELFF.

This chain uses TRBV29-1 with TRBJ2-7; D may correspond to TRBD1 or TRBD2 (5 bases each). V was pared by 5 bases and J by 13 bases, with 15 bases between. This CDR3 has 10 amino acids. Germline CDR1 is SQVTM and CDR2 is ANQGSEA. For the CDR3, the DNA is TGCAGCGTTTCCTACGGGACCCAATACTTC. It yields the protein CSVSYGTQYF.

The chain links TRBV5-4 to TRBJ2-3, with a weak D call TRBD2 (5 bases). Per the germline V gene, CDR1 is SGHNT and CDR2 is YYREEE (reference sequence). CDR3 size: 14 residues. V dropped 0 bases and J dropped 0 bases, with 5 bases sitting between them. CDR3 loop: CASSLERSTDTQYF. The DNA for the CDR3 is TGTGCCAGCAGCTTGGAGCGGAGCACAGATACGCAGTATTTT.

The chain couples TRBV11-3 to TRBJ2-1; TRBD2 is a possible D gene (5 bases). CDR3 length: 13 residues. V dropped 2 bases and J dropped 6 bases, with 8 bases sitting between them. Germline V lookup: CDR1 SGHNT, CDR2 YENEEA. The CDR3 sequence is CASSLILGNEQFF. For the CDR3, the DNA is TGTGCCAGCAGCTTAATACTAGGCAATGAGCAGTTCTTC.

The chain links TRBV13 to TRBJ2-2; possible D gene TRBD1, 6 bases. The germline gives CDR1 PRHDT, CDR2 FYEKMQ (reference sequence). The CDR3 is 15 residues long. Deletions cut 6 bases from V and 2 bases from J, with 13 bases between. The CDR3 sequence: CASSSRTENTGELFF. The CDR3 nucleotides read TGTGCCAGCAGTTCTCGGACAGAAAACACCGGGGAGCTGTTTTTT. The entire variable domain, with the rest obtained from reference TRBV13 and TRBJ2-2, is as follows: AAGVIQSPRHLIKEKRETATLKCYPIPRHDTVYWYQQGPGQDPQFLISFYEKMQSDKGSIPDRFSAQQFSDYHSELNMSSLELGDSALYFCASSSRTENTGELFFGEGSRLTVL.

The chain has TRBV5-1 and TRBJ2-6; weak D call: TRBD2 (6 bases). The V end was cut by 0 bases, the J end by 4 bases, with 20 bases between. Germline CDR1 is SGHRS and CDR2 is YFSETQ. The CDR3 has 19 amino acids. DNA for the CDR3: TGCGCCAGCAGCTTGGTGGCGCGGGATTTCCTTGGGGGGGCCAACGTCCTGACTTTC. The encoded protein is CASSLVARDFLGGANVLTF.

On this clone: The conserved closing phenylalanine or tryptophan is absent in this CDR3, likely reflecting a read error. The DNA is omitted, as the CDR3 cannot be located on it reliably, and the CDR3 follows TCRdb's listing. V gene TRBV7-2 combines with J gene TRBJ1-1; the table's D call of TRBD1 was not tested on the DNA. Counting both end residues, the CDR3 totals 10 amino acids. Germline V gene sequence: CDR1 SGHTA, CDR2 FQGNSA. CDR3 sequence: CASSLEGEHL.

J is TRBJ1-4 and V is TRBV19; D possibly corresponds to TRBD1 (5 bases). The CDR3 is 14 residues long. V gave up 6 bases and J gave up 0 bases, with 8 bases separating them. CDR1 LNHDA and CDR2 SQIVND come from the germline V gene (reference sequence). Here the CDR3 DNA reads TGTGCCAGTAGAAACAGGCCAACTAATGAAAAACTGTTTTTT. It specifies CASRNRPTNEKLFF.

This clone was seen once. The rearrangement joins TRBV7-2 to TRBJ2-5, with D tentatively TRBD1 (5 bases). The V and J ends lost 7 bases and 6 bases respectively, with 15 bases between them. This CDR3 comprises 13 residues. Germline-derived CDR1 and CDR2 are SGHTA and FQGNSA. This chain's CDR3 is CASINPAGQTQYF. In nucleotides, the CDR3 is TGTGCCAGCATCAATCCGGCAGGGCAGACCCAGTACTTC.

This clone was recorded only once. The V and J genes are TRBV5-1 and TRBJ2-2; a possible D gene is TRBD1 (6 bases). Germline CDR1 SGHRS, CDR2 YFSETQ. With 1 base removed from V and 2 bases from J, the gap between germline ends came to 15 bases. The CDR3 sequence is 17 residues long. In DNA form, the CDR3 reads TGCGCCAGCAGCTTGAGGTCAGGGGCATCCAACACCGGGGAGCTGTTTTTT. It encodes CASSLRSGASNTGELFF. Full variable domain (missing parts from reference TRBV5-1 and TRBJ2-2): KAGVTQTPRYLIKTRGQQVTLSCSPISGHRSVSWYQQTPGQGLQFLFEYFSETQRNKGNFPGRFSGRQFSNSRSEMNVSTLELGDSALYLCASSLRSGASNTGELFFGEGSRLTVL.

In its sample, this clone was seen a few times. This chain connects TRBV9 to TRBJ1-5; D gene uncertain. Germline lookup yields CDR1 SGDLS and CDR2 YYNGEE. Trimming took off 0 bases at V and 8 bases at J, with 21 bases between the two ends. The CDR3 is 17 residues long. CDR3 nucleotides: TGTGCCAGCAGCGTAGGGATTAGACCGGACGGGCGAGAGCCCCAGCATTTT. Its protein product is CASSVGIRPDGREPQHF.

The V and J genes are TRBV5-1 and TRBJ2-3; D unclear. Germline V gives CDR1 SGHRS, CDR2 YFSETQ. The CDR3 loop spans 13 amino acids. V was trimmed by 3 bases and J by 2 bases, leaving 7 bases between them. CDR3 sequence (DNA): TGCGCCAGCAGCTCCATTCCCACAGATACGCAGTATTTT. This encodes CASSSIPTDTQYF.

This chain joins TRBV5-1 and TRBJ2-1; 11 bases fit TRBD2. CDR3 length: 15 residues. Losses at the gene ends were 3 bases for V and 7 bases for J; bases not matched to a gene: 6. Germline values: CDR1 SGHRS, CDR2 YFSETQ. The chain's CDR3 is CASSSASGGSNEQFF. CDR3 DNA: TGCGCCAGCAGCTCGGCTAGCGGGGGGTCAAATGAGCAGTTCTTC. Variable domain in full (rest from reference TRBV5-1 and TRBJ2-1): KAGVTQTPRYLIKTRGQQVTLSCSPISGHRSVSWYQQTPGQGLQFLFEYFSETQRNKGNFPGRFSGRQFSNSRSEMNVSTLELGDSALYLCASSSASGGSNEQFFGPGTRLTVL.

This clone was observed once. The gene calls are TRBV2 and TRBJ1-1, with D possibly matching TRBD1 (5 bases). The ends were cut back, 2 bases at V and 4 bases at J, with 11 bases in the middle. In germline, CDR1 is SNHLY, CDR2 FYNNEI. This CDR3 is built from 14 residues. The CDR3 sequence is CASSERGMSTEAFF. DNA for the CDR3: TGTGCCAGCAGTGAAAGGGGCATGAGCACTGAAGCTTTCTTT. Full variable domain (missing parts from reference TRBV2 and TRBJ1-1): EPEVTQTPSHQVTQMGQEVILRCVPISNHLYFYWYRQILGQKVEFLVSFYNNEISEKSEIFDDQFSVERPDGSNFTLKIRSTKLEDSAMYFCASSERGMSTEAFFGQGTRLTVV.

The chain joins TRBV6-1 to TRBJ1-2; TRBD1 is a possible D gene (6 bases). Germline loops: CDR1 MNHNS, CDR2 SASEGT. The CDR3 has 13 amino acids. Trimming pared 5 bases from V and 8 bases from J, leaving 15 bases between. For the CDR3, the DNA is TGTGCCAGCAGTCTTACAGGGATGGGAGGCTACACCTTC. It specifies CASSLTGMGGYTF.

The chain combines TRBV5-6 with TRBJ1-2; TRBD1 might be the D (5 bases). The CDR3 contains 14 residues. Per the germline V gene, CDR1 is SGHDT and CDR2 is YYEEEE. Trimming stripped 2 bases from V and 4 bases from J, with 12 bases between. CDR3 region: CASSLTQGFYGYTF. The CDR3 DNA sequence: TGTGCCAGCAGCTTAACGCAGGGCTTCTATGGCTACACCTTC.

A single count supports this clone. CDR3 sequence: CASSFGTGGGQETQYF. Here the CDR3 DNA reads TGTGCCAGCAGCTTCGGGACAGGGGGGGGACAAGAGACCCAGTACTTC. The rearrangement joins TRBV5-4 to TRBJ2-5; TRBD1 matches at 11 bases. With V trimmed by 2 bases and J by 2 bases, 5 bases remained unmatched. The CDR3 contains 16 residues. Germline loops: CDR1 SGHNT, CDR2 YYREEE (reference sequence).

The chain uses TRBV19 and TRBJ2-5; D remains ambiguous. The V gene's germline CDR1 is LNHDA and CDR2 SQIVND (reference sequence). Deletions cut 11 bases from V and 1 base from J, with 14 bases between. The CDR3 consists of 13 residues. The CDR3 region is CAVSQTFQETQYF. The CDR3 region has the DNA TGTGCCGTTAGTCAGACCTTCCAAGAGACCCAGTACTTC.

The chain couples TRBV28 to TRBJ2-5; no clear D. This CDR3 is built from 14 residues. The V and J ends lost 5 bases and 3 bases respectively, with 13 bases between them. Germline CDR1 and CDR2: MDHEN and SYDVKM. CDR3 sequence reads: CASSDNWSEETQYF. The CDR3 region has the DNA TGTGCCAGCAGTGATAACTGGTCAGAAGAGACCCAGTACTTC.

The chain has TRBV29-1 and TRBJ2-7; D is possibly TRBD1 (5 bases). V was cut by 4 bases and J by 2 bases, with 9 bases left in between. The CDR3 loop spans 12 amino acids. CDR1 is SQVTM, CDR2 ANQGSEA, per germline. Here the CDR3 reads CSVGQWAYEQYF. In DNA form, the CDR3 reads TGCAGCGTTGGACAGTGGGCCTACGAGCAGTACTTC.

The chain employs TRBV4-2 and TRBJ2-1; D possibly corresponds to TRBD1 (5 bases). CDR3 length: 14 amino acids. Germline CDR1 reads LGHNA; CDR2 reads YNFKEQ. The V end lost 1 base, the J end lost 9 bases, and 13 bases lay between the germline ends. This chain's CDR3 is CASSQAGFDSEQFF. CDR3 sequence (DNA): TGTGCCAGCAGCCAAGCAGGGTTCGATAGTGAGCAGTTCTTC.

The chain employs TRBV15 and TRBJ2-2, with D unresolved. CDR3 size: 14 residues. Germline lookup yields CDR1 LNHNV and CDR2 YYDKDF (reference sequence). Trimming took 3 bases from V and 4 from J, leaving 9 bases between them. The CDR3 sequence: CATSSYISTGELFF. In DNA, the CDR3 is TGTGCCACCAGCAGCTATATTTCCACCGGGGAGCTGTTTTTT.

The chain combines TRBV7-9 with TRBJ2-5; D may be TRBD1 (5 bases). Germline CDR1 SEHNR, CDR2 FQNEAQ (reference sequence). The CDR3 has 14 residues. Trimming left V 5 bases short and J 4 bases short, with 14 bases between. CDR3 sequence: CASSIRGLRETQYF. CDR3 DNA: TGTGCCAGCAGCATAAGGGGCTTACGAGAGACCCAGTACTTC.